A single sample gave rise to the 9 T cell receptor beta chains below, sequenced in a study of blood T cell repertoires in COVID-19. Method: immunoSEQ multiplex PCR; TCRdb's copy keeps in-frame clones and lacks some. The sample lists hundreds of thousands of clones; approximately 90% were seen once. Input material: peripheral blood. Receptors originate from a woman in her forties or fifties who had recovered from COVID-19.

This clone was seen just once. The J gene is TRBJ1-1, the V gene TRBV18; 7 positions match TRBD1. With 1 base clipped from V and 4 bases from J, the junction kept 3 bases outside the gene matches. The CDR3 has 14 amino acids. Germline CDR1 KGHSH, CDR2 LQKENI. The CDR3 DNA sequence: TGTGCCAGCTCACCACAGGGGGCAGGCACTGAAGCTTTCTTT. Translating gives CASSPQGAGTEAFF.

This clone was observed a few times. V usage is TRBV27 and J usage is TRBJ1-1; weak D call: TRBD1 (5 bases). The CDR3 sequence is 13 residues long. Per germline, CDR1 MNHEY and CDR2 SMNVEV (reference sequence). Trimming stripped 0 bases from V and 3 bases from J, with 5 bases between. Here the CDR3 reads CASSLSGDTEAFF. CDR3 sequence (DNA): TGTGCCAGCAGTTTATCAGGGGACACTGAAGCTTTCTTT.

This clone was detected once. The chain recombines TRBV9 with TRBJ2-3, with 12 positions matching TRBD2. There are 18 residues in the CDR3. V gave up 0 bases and J gave up 2 bases; unmatched junction bases: 7. CDR1 is SGDLS and CDR2 is YYNGEE in the germline V gene. The CDR3 coding sequence is TGTGCCAGCAGCGTAGGCCCTAGCGGGGGGGCGCACACAGATACGCAGTATTTT. Protein product: CASSVGPSGGAHTDTQYF.

The chain uses TRBV19 and TRBJ2-3; TRBD1 is a possible D gene (6 bases). V lost 6 bases and J 6 bases, leaving 10 bases between the germline ends. Germline loops: CDR1 LNHDA, CDR2 SQIVND (reference sequence). The CDR3 length is 12 residues. The CDR3 sequence: CASRKRGDTQYF. CDR3 sequence (DNA): TGTGCCAGTAGGAAGAGGGGGGATACGCAGTATTTT.

The chain combines TRBV4-1 with TRBJ1-1; TRBD1 matches 7 bases. Germline CDR1 MGHRA, CDR2 YSYEKL. The CDR3 covers 15 residues. J was trimmed by 5 bases and V by 2 bases; bases with no gene match: 8. CDR3 sequence: CASSQIQGSWTEAFF. Written as DNA, the CDR3 is TGCGCCAGCAGCCAAATACAGGGGTCGTGGACTGAAGCTTTCTTT.

This chain uses TRBV28 with TRBJ1-5; D is unclear. The CDR3 is 15 amino acids. The V end was cut by 4 bases, the J end by 1 base, with 11 bases between. Germline CDR1 MDHEN, CDR2 SYDVKM. CDR3 sequence reads: CASSWRGGSNQPQHF. CDR3 coding DNA: TGTGCCAGCAGTTGGAGAGGCGGGAGCAATCAGCCCCAGCATTTT.

The chain combines TRBV5-1 with TRBJ2-2; maybe TRBD2 (7 bases). The germline V gene has CDR1 SGHRS and CDR2 YFSETQ. The CDR3 sequence is 18 residues long. Trimming cost V 0 bases and J 3 bases, with 18 bases left between them. The CDR3 DNA reads TGCGCCAGCAGCTTGGCCGGTCCGGGGGGCGCGGACACCGGGGAGCTGTTTTTT. Its protein is CASSLAGPGGADTGELFF.

With regard to this clone: This sample includes further DNA sequences coding for the same CDR3. The chain links TRBV9 to TRBJ2-3; 8 nucleotides match TRBD2. J gave up 1 base and V 0 bases, and 1 base lay outside the gene matches. The germline CDR1 and CDR2 sequences are SGDLS and YYNGEE. CDR3 size: 15 residues. CDR3 loop: CASSVEAGGTDTQYF. The CDR3 DNA reads as TGTGCCAGCAGCGTAGAAGCGGGGGGCACAGATACGCAGTATTTT.

The genes are TRBV5-1 and TRBJ1-1; 8 nucleotides match TRBD1. The CDR3 covers 15 residues. CDR1 SGHRS and CDR2 YFSETQ come from the germline V gene. The ends lost 0 bases at V and 7 bases at J; junction bases unmatched: 8. DNA for the CDR3: TGCGCCAGCAGCTTGGAGGTGGACAGGGACAGTGAAGCTTTCTTT. It specifies CASSLEVDRDSEAFF.